Listed here is a single T cell receptor beta chain. Input was 2 to 2.5 ug genomic DNA, or all available if less. Here immunoSEQ multiplex PCR was the method, and the copy in TCRdb shows in-frame clones only, minus some. The sample holds 98,000 or so clones, roughly 80% seen once. The CDR3 contains 13 residues. Trimming at V came to 8 bases and at J to 2 bases, leaving 6 bases not matched to a gene. Per the germline V gene, CDR1 is MNHEY and CDR2 is SVGAGI. This specimen comes from a study of glioma-infiltrating T cells after dendritic cell vaccination. Time point indicated: after dendritic cell vaccination, including at tumor progression/relapse. Fresh-frozen tumor tissue and more than two years of survival data were available for all.

The sequence was collected from a human donor with glioblastoma. Sequences were derived from blood, sampled after dendritic cell vaccination. The chain employs TRBV6-5 and TRBJ2-7; 7 bases map to TRBD1. The CDR3 here is CASQSQGAYEQYF. The CDR3 DNA sequence: TGTGCCAGCCAGAGCCAGGGGGCCTACGAGCAGTACTTC.